This T cell receptor beta chain came from a study of T cell responses to AZD1222 COVID-19 vaccine. The V gene lost 0 bases and the J gene lost 8 bases, with 11 bases spanning the gap. CDR1 SGHTS and CDR2 YDEGEE come from the germline V gene. This CDR3 is 13 amino acids long. Note on this clone: As yet, its antigen is unknown.

Produced via immunoSEQ multiplex PCR; TCRdb's table is partial and in-frame only. The data hold about 190,000 clones, with around 90% observed a single time. Study conclusions and caveats: Every sample of the repertoires postdated the peak T cell response. Reportedly, close to half of spike-specific TCRs are directed against unmutated variant regions. It was only a handful of AZD1222 recipients who were seropositive at baseline. Two AZD1222 doses significantly raised spike-specific TCR breadth and depth over controls.

V and J are TRBV5-8 and TRBJ1-2; D uncertain. This clonotype was obtained from an adult who received the MenACWY meningococcal vaccine as a control. The source was peripheral blood, collected 28 days after the second dose of the MenACWY control vaccine. CDR3 in amino acids: CASSLEARRGYTF. For the CDR3, the DNA is TGTGCCAGCAGCTTGGAAGCGCGTAGGGGCTACACCTTC.